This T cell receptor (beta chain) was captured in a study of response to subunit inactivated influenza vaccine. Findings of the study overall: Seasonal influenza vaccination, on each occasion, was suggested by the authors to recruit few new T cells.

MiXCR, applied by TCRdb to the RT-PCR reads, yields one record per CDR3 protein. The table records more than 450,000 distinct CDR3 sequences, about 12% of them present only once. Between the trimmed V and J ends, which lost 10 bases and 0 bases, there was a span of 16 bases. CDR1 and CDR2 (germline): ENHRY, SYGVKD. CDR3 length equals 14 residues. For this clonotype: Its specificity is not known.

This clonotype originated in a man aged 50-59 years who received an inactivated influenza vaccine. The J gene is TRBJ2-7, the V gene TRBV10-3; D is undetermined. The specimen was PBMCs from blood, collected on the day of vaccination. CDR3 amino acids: CATKELISSYEQYF. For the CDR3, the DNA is TGTGCCACAAAGGAACTGATAAGCTCCTACGAGCAGTACTTC.